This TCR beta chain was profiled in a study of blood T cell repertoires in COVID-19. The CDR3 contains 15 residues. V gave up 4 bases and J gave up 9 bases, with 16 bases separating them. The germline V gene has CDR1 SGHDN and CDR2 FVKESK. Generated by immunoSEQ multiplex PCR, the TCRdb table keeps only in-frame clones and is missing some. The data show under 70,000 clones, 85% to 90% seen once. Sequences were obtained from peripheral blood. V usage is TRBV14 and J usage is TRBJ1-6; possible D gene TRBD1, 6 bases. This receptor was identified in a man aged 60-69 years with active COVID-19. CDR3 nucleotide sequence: TGTGCCAGCAGCCGCCTAACAGGGATGAGTTCACCCCTCCACTTT. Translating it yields CASSRLTGMSSPLHF.